Shown below are 9 T cell receptor beta chains from a single sample sequenced in a study of shared clonotypes between healthy human individuals. Using immunoSEQ multiplex PCR, the repertoire was profiled, and TCRdb retains in-frame clones only, with some absent. The sample consists of approximately 400,000 clones, approximately 96% of them appearing once. Sequenced sample: memory CD8+ T cells sorted from blood. The subset denotes: CD45RO+ cells pooled with CCR7-negative TemRA cells. The receptors come from a man aged 25-40 years in good health.

The rearrangement uses TRBV10-2 and TRBJ2-1; no reliable D call. Trimming cost V 2 bases and J 9 bases, with 17 bases left between them. Germline assignment: CDR1 WSHSY and CDR2 SAAADI. CDR3 size: 15 residues. DNA for the CDR3: TGCGCCAGCAGTGAGGTTGTGTATGACGGCCGTGAGCAGTTCTTC. Translation: CASSEVVYDGREQFF.

V and J are TRBV10-3 and TRBJ2-7, with 8 bases matching TRBD2. The CDR3 sequence is 14 residues long. V was clipped by 10 bases and J by 2 bases; unmatched bases: 10. The V gene's germline CDR1 is ENHRY and CDR2 SYGVKD. The DNA of the CDR3 is TGTGCCAGTCGAAATAGCGGGGCCGCCTACGAGCAGTACTTC. Translating it yields CASRNSGAAYEQYF.

The chain carries TRBV5-5 and TRBJ2-7; 12 positions agree with TRBD1. The germline V gene has CDR1 SGHKS and CDR2 YYEKEE (reference sequence). V was pared by 4 bases and J by 2 bases, with 7 bases of the junction left unmatched. This CDR3 comprises 16 residues. The CDR3: CASSPTGTGGAYEQYF. In DNA form, the CDR3 reads TGTGCCAGCAGCCCCACCGGGACAGGGGGCGCCTACGAGCAGTACTTC.

J is TRBJ2-3 and V is TRBV28, with TRBD1 identical over 8 bases. V gave up 5 bases and J gave up 5 bases; unmatched junction bases: 6. From germline, CDR1 is MDHEN and CDR2 SYDVKM. The CDR3 has 14 amino acids. This chain's CDR3 is CASSPQGAGDTQYF. CDR3 coding DNA: TGTGCCAGCAGTCCGCAGGGGGCTGGAGATACGCAGTATTTT.

This clone was seen just once. The chain joins TRBV7-9 to TRBJ2-7, with 7 bases that match TRBD2. The V segment lost 1 base and the J segment 3 bases; nucleotides outside the gene matches: 3. The CDR3 extends over 14 amino acids. Germline V gene lookup returns CDR1 SEHNR and CDR2 FQNEAQ (reference sequence). CDR3 nucleotides: TGTGCCAGCAGCTTAGATTGGACTAGCTACGAGCAGTACTTC. Translating gives CASSLDWTSYEQYF.

A remark on this clone: The sample contains more than one DNA sequence encoding this CDR3. J is TRBJ2-7 and V is TRBV6-5; TRBD2 aligns across 9 bases. CDR3 length: 14 amino acids. Germline V lookup: CDR1 MNHEY, CDR2 SVGAGI. The V gene end was trimmed by 6 bases and the J gene end by 1 base; junction bases not matched to a gene: 4. Written as DNA, the CDR3 is TGTGCCAGCAGCTCAGCGGGAGGATCCTACGAGCAGTACTTC. This codes for CASSSAGGSYEQYF.

The CDR3 loop reads CASSIQGGTGNQPQHF. In nucleotides, the CDR3 is TGTGCCAGTAGTATTCAGGGTGGGACGGGCAATCAGCCCCAGCATTTT. J is TRBJ1-5 and V is TRBV19; a weak D match, TRBD1 (5 bases). Germline assignment: CDR1 LNHDA and CDR2 SQIVND (reference sequence). This CDR3 region has 16 residues. V lost 3 bases, J lost 2 bases, and 14 bases lay in between.

The chain combines TRBV25-1 with TRBJ1-2; D gene uncertain. The CDR3 is 12 residues long. The V and J ends lost 4 bases and 2 bases respectively, with 5 bases between them. The germline V gene encodes CDR1 MGHDK and CDR2 SYGVNS. The CDR3 sequence: CASSALNYGYTF. The DNA of the CDR3 is TGTGCCAGCAGTGCCCTCAACTATGGCTACACCTTC.

This clone was recorded once. The genes are TRBV11-2 and TRBJ2-7, with 9 bases fitting TRBD2. Germline CDR1 and CDR2: SGHAT and FQNNGV. The junction had 7 bases not matched to a gene; V was cut back by 5 bases and J by 2 bases. This CDR3 is 15 amino acids long. CDR3 residues: CASSATLAGTYEQYF. The CDR3 nucleotides read TGTGCCAGCAGCGCTACACTAGCGGGCACCTACGAGCAGTACTTC.